Described below is a single T cell receptor beta chain sequence and its context. Its binding antigen is unknown. One end of the junction does not line up with germline, which may come from a read error. TCRbeta CDR3 regions were amplified from genomic DNA by means of the immunoSEQ Assay, a bias-controlled multiplex PCR. The authors processed their data as follows. Nucleated cell counts per sample were estimated from amplification of reference gene primers within the assay. Sequence reads were collapsed and filtered to measure the absolute abundance of every unique TCRbeta CDR3 rearrangement. For each sample, productive Simpson clonality was calculated by taking the square root of Simpson's diversity index across productive rearrangements. The source is immuneACCESS, and TCRdb retained only in-frame sequences with V and J called. Part of the clones is not carried over; for the studies checked, unresolved V genes explain less than half of this, and the remainder is unexplained. V, J and clone size were drawn from that table, and D and trimming were deduced from the DNA. The sample table contains fewer than 250,000 clones; only one count was recorded for around 90% of them. 1.2% of the sample is in the top ten clones.

Each collaborating institution followed its own protocols to collect whole blood in K2EDTA tubes. For TCRbeta analysis, collaborator samples were shipped as frozen whole blood, as isolated PBMCs, or as DNA extracted from either sample type. CDR1 and CDR2 (MNHNS, SASEGT) derive from the germline V gene. The CDR3 runs 13 amino acids, cysteine and phenylalanine included. Only the CDR3 portion is preserved as DNA: 39 bases, with reading frame beginning at the first base. This specimen comes from a study of blood T cell repertoires in COVID-19 (dated by TCRdb to the early 2020s). For context, the study as a whole: Samples from collaborators originated in the United States, Italy and Spain and spanned both the acute and convalescent phases of COVID-19. The material from the prospective study consisted of cDNA or gDNA derived from T cells, B-cell-depleted T cells, or PBMCs. Deeply sampled blood TCRbeta repertoires from subjects exposed to, actively infected with, or recovered from COVID-19 were included in the dataset. A freely available public database, intended as a resource for researchers studying the immune response to SARS-CoV-2, is where the repertoires were released. Samples came from the ongoing ImmuneRACE study (first 160 participants) plus 1,254 subjects from 6 global collaborators. Sample metadata almost always included a de-identified subject ID, COVID-19 status, age in years and sex. Where available, HLA class I and class II types were taken from metadata supplied by the sample provider and were not determined by assay-based typing. General study outcomes and caveats: The amount of clinical and demographic metadata varied by source and participant and was provided uncurated.

Input material: peripheral blood. This clonotype was sampled from a man aged 25-45 years with acute or convalescent COVID-19. The chain employs TRBV6-1 and TRBJ1-1, with the D gene not confidently named. Here the CDR3 is given as CASSEAGNSEAFF. In nucleotides, the sequence is TGTGCCAGCAGTGAAGCGGGCAACAGTGAAGCTTTCTTT.